This paragraph reports one TCR beta chain. Its specificity is not known. Individual cDNA molecules received unique molecular identifiers. TCRdb re-called the 5' RACE reads with MiXCR, one entry per CDR3 protein. Of about 55,000 distinct CDR3 sequences listed, under 15% are singletons. This specimen comes from a study of early T cells in non-severe SARS-CoV-2 infection. On the study more broadly: RNA in bulk from unsorted whole blood was sequenced, and chains were unpaired.

Findings of the study overall: CD4 and private specificities were missed by VDJdb matching, which favored anti-spike CD8 responses.

The source of this sequence is an adult who was a healthcare worker with PCR-confirmed SARS-CoV-2 infection or an uninfected control (not recorded which). The sequenced sample was whole blood, obtained at baseline.

CDR3 sequence: CAAGSFYEQYF. Written as DNA, the CDR3 is TGTGCCGCGGGTAGCTTCTACGAGCAGTACTTC. This chain uses TRBV19 with TRBJ2-7; possible D gene TRBD2, 5 bases. V was clipped by 11 bases and J by 3 bases, with 11 bases between them. CDR3 size: 11 residues. From germline, CDR1 is LNHDA and CDR2 SQIVND (reference sequence).